One and the same sample provided the 10 T cell receptor beta chains below, sequenced in a study of cytomegalovirus exposure and HLA in healthy donors. Researchers ran the PCR with 60 Vbeta and 13 Jbeta primers. Only in-frame clones appear in the TCRdb table, and some are missing; sequencing was by immunoSEQ multiplex PCR. This table holds 85,000 to 110,000 clones, roughly three quarters found once. Sequenced: PBMCs. The receptors originated from a man in his forties or fifties in good health and CMV-seropositive.

The genes are TRBV11-3 and TRBJ2-3; 10 nucleotides agree with TRBD2. The CDR3 runs to 19 residues. Trimming removed 5 bases from V and 5 bases from J; junction bases left unmatched: 19. Germline-derived CDR1 and CDR2 are SGHNT and YENEEA. This chain's CDR3 is CASSLTGGRAGGPEDTQYF. CDR3 coding DNA: TGTGCCAGCAGCCTCACCGGGGGGAGAGCGGGAGGGCCTGAAGATACGCAGTATTTT.

The chain combines TRBV28 with TRBJ1-5; D might be TRBD1 (6 bases). There are 17 residues in the CDR3. Trimming took off 3 bases at V and 3 bases at J, with 18 bases between the two ends. Germline V gene data show CDR1 as MDHEN and CDR2 as SYDVKM. The CDR3, as DNA: TGTGCCAGCAGTTTCGAGGGGAGGGGGGACTTCAATCAGCCCCAGCATTTT. Its protein product is CASSFEGRGDFNQPQHF.

The chain has TRBV7-2 and TRBJ2-5, with D maybe TRBD1 (5 bases). The CDR3 length is 15 residues. Germline-derived CDR1 and CDR2 are SGHTA and FQGNSA. The V gene lost 2 bases and the J gene lost 2 bases, with 12 bases spanning the gap. CDR3 sequence (DNA): TGTGCCAGCAGCTTATTTAGCAGGGCTCAAGAGACCCAGTACTTC. It translates to CASSLFSRAQETQYF.

This rearrangement joins TRBV5-1 to TRBJ1-1; TRBD1 might be the D (6 bases). Trimming cost V 1 base and J 1 base, with 11 bases left between them. Germline V gene lookup returns CDR1 SGHRS and CDR2 YFSETQ. The CDR3 runs 15 residues. CDR3: CASSLQGTQNTEAFF. CDR3 DNA: TGCGCCAGCAGCTTGCAGGGGACGCAGAACACTGAAGCTTTCTTT.

This clone was seen a few times. V and J are TRBV28 and TRBJ2-7, with 8 bases identical to TRBD2. Per the germline V gene, CDR1 is MDHEN and CDR2 is SYDVKM. This CDR3 is built from 17 residues. V lost 7 bases to trimming and J lost 0 bases; unmatched junction nucleotides: 14. The CDR3 sequence is CASTSNGVAGFSYEQYF. The CDR3 region has the DNA TGTGCCAGCACCTCCAATGGGGTAGCGGGGTTCTCCTACGAGCAGTACTTC.

The gene calls are TRBV5-6 and TRBJ2-3, with 11 bases aligning to TRBD2. The length of the CDR3 is 15 residues. CDR1 SGHDT and CDR2 YYEEEE come from the germline V gene. Trimming took 6 bases from V and 3 from J; bases not matched to a gene: 6. Here the CDR3 reads CASKLRTSGTDTQYF. DNA of the CDR3: TGTGCCAGCAAATTGAGGACTAGCGGGACAGATACGCAGTATTTT.

CDR3 residues: CASSVGPQGQGGGYTF. The CDR3 DNA reads TGTGCCAGCAGCGTAGGCCCCCAGGGACAGGGTGGGGGCTACACCTTC. This rearrangement joins TRBV9 to TRBJ1-2; TRBD1 matches at 9 bases. Germline-derived CDR1 and CDR2 are SGDLS and YYNGEE. This CDR3 has 16 residues. The V segment lost 0 bases and the J segment 8 bases; nucleotides outside the gene matches: 11.

The chain employs TRBV7-2 and TRBJ2-5, with D possibly matching TRBD2 (6 bases). Between the trimmed V and J ends, which lost 5 bases and 1 base, there was a span of 11 bases. The CDR3 extends over 14 amino acids. Germline lookup yields CDR1 SGHTA and CDR2 FQGNSA. The CDR3 loop is CASSPRLGQETQYF. The CDR3 DNA follows: TGTGCCAGCAGCCCGCGACTAGGCCAAGAGACCCAGTACTTC.

Note on this clone: Relative to the germline gene, one junction end is altered; a read error may explain this. The chain employs TRBV2 and TRBJ2-5, with 8 positions matching TRBD2. Germline V gene lookup returns CDR1 SNHLY and CDR2 FYNNEI. This CDR3 contains 15 residues. Here the CDR3 DNA reads TGTACCAGCAGGGACGTTTTAGCGGGACGGGAGACCCAGTACTTC. Protein: CTSRDVLAGRETQYF.

CDR3 region: CASSQSGRALDETQYF. CDR3 coding DNA: TGTGCCAGCAGCCAATCGGGGAGGGCCCTCGACGAGACCCAGTACTTC. The genes are TRBV7-3 and TRBJ2-5; 7 bases agree with TRBD2. V lost 5 bases to trimming and J lost 5 bases; unmatched junction nucleotides: 14. The CDR3 sequence is 16 residues long. Germline CDR1 reads SGHTA; CDR2 reads FQGTGA. Filled out from reference TRBV7-3 and TRBJ2-5, the complete variable domain reads GAGVSQTPSNKVTEKGKYVELRCDPISGHTALYWYRQSLGQGPEFLIYFQGTGAADDSGLPNDRFFAVRPEGSVSTLKIQRTERGDSAVYLCASSQSGRALDETQYFGPGTRLLVL.